This T cell receptor beta chain derives from a study of blood T cell repertoires in COVID-19. This CDR3 has 14 residues. CDR1 and CDR2 from the germline V gene are SGHVT and SQSDAQ. Trimming removed 2 bases from V and 6 bases from J, with 11 bases in between. This clone was seen just once. The repertoire was sequenced with immunoSEQ multiplex PCR; TCRdb's copy has only in-frame clones and lacks some. The sample includes around 340,000 clones, 80% to 90% seen only once; the top ten take 4% to 5%. Enrolled through a virtual design, the participants were between roughly 18 and 90 years of age and came from about two dozen US areas. Participants reported their clinical history, and cohort assignment relied on those reports.

The clonotype comes from a woman in her thirties or forties with acute COVID-19. V and J are TRBV7-4 and TRBJ1-5; possible D gene TRBD1, 5 bases. Specimen: PBMCs or T cells enriched from blood (not recorded which). For the CDR3, the DNA is TGTGCCAGCAGCTTATCAGGGTTCTGTCAGCCCCAGCATTTT. This translates into CASSLSGFCQPQHF.